Reported below is one T cell receptor beta chain. The antigen is unknown. Researchers took RNA transcripts and amplified the TCR beta CDR3 regions from them. The HTBI primer set drove a first-round RT-PCR of the TCR CDR3. MiXCR, applied by TCRdb to the multiplex PCR reads, yields one record per CDR3 protein. The sample includes 200,000 to 300,000 distinct CDR3 sequences, 16% seen only once; the top ten take about 30%. These data belong to a study of T cells in Graves' hyperthyroidism and ophthalmopathy. Study-level findings and limits: Prediction of ophthalmopathy progression came a median around 7.1 months pre-onset.

The CDR3 length is 14 residues. Germline V CDR1 and CDR2: MNHEY, SVGAGI. V lost 0 bases and J lost 7, with 12 bases in between. The specimen sequenced was blood. The chain combines TRBV6-5 with TRBJ1-1; D not resolved. The source of this sequence is a woman aged 18-29 years with Graves' ophthalmopathy. CDR3 DNA: TGTGCCAGCAGTTACTCTGGACCTGGCAGTGAAGCTTTCTTT. Translated: CASSYSGPGSEAFF.